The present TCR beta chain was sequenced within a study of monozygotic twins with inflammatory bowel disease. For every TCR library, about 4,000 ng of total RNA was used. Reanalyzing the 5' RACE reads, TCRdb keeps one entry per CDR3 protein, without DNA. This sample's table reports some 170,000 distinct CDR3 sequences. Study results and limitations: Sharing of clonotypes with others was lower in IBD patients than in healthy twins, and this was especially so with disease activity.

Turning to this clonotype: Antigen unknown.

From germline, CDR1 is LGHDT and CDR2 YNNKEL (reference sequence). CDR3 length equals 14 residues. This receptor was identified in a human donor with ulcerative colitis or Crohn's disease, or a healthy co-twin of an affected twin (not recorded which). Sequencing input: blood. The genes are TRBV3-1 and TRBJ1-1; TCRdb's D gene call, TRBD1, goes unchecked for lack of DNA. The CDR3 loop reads CASRPPGSNAEAFF.